The entry below gives a single T cell receptor (beta chain) sequence along with its context. The data are from a study of technical replicates of blood from a handful of donors. The J segment lost 2 bases and the V segment lost 4 bases, leaving 9 bases of the junction unmatched. This CDR3 contains 16 residues. Germline lookup yields CDR1 SGHDT and CDR2 YYEEEE. Using immunoSEQ multiplex PCR, the repertoire was profiled, and TCRdb retains in-frame clones only, with some absent. This table holds roughly 70,000 clones, about 91% found once. V usage is TRBV5-6 and J usage is TRBJ2-1; 7 bases map to TRBD2. The TCR originated in a human donor in good health. The specimen sequenced was T cells isolated from PBMCs. CDR3 DNA sequence: TGTGCCAGCAGCCCGGTAGGCGGGGGTACCTACAATGAGCAGTTCTTC. Its protein is CASSPVGGGTYNEQFF.